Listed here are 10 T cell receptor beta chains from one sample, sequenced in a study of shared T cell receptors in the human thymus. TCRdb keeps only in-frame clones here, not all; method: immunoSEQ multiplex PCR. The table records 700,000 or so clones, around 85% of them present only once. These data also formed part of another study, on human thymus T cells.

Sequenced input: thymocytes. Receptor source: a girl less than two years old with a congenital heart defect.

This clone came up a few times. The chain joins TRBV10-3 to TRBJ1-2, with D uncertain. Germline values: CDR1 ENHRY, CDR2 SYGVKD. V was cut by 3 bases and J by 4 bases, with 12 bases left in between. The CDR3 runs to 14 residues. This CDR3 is CAISDRERVYGYTF. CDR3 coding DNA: TGTGCCATCAGTGACAGAGAGAGGGTCTATGGCTACACCTTC.

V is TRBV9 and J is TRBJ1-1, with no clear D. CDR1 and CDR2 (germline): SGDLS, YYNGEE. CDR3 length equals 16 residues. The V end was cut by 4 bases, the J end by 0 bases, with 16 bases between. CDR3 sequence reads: CASSSPRGGLNTEAFF. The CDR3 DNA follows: TGTGCCAGCAGCTCCCCACGGGGAGGGCTGAACACTGAAGCTTTCTTT.

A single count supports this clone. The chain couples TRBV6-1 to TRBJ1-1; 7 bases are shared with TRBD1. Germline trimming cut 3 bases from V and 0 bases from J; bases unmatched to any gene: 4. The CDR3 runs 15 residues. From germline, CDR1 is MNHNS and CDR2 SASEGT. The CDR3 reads CASSDQTGMNTEAFF. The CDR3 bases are TGTGCCAGCAGTGATCAGACAGGGATGAACACTGAAGCTTTCTTT.

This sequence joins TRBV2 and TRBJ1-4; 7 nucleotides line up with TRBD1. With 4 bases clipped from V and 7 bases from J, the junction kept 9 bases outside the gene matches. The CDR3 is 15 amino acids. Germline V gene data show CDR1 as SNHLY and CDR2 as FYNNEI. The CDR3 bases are TGTGCCAGCAGTGGGACGACAGGGCTGAGTGAAAAACTGTTTTTT. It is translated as CASSGTTGLSEKLFF.

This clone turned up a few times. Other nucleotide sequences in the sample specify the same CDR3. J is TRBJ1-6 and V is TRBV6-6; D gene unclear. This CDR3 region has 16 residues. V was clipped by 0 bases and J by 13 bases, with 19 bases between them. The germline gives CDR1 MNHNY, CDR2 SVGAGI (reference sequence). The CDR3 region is CASSYSRLTRSSPLHF. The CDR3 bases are TGTGCCAGCAGTTACTCCAGACTAACCCGGAGTTCCCCCCTCCACTTT.

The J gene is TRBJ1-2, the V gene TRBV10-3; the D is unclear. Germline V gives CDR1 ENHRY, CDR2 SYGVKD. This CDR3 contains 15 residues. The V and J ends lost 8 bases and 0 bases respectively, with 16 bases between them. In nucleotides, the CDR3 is TGTGCCATCTTACGTACCTCGGGTCCTAACTATGGCTACACCTTC. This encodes CAILRTSGPNYGYTF.

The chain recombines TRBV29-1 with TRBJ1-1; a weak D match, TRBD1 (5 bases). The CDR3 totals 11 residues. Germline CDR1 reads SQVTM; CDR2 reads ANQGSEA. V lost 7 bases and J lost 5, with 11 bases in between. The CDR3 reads CSAWGGTEAFF. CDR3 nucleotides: TGCAGCGCCTGGGGGGGGACTGAAGCTTTCTTT.

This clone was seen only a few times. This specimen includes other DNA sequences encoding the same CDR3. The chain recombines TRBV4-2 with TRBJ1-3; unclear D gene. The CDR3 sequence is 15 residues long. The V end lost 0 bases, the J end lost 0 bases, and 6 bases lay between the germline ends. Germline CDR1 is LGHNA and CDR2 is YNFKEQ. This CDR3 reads CASSQDRGSGNTIYF. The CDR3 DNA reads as TGTGCCAGCAGCCAAGATCGGGGCTCTGGAAACACCATATATTTT.

The CDR3: CASGFPWGDRGYTF. The DNA of the CDR3 is TGTGCTAGTGGTTTCCCCTGGGGAGATAGGGGCTACACCTTC. The rearrangement joins TRBV12-5 to TRBJ1-2; D is undetermined. Germline CDR1 and CDR2: LGHNT and FRNRAP. The CDR3 sequence is 14 residues long. The V and J ends lost 3 bases and 8 bases respectively, with 16 bases between them.

The CDR3 here is CASRDRSHEQYF. The CDR3 nucleotides read TGTGCCAGCCGGGACAGGAGCCACGAGCAGTACTTC. This chain uses TRBV19 with TRBJ2-7, with TRBD1 identical over 8 bases. The CDR3 spans 12 residues. CDR1 and CDR2 from the germline V gene are LNHDA and SQIVND (reference sequence). J gave up 5 bases and V 9 bases, and 6 bases lay outside the gene matches. Together with reference TRBV19 and TRBJ2-7, the CDR3 gives the full variable domain: DGGITQSPKYLFRKEGQNVTLSCEQNLNHDAMYWYRQDPGQGLRLIYYSQIVNDFQKGDIAEGYSVSREKKESFPLTVTSAQKNPTAFYLCASRDRSHEQYFGPGTRLTVT.